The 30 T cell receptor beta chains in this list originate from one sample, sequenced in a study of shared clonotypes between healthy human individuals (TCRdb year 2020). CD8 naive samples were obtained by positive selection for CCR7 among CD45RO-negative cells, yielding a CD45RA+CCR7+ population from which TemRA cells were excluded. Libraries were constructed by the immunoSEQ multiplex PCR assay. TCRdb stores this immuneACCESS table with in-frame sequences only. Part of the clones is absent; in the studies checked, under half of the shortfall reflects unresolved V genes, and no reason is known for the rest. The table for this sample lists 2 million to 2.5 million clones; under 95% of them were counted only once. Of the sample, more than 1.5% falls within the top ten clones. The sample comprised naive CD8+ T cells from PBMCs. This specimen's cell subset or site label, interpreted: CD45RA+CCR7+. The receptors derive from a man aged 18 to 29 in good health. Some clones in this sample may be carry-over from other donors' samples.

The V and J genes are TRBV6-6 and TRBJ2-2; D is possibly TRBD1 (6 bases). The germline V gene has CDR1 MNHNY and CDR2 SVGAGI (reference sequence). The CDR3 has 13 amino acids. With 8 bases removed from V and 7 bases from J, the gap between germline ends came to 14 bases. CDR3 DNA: TGTGCCAGCCTCCCAGGGGCGAGCGGGGAGCTGTTTTTT. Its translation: CASLPGASGELFF.

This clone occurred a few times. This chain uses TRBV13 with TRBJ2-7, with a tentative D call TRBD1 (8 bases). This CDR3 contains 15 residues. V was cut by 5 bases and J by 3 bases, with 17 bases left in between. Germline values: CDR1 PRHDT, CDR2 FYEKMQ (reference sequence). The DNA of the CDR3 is TGTGCCAGCAGCCCGGGGGGCAGGGGGCTCTACGAGCAGTACTTC. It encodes CASSPGGRGLYEQYF.

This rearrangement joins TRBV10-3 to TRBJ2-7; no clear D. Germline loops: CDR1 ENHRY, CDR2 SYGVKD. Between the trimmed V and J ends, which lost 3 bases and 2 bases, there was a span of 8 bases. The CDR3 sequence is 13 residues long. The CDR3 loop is CAISEVGPYEQYF. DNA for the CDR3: TGTGCCATCAGTGAAGTCGGACCCTACGAGCAGTACTTC.

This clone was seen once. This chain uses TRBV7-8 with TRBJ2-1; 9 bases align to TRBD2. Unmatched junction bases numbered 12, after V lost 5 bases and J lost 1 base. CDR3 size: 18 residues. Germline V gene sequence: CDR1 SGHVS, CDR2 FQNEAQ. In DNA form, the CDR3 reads TGTGCCAGCAGCACCCCCCCTAGCGGGACCATGTCCTACAATGAGCAGTTCTTC. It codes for CASSTPPSGTMSYNEQFF.

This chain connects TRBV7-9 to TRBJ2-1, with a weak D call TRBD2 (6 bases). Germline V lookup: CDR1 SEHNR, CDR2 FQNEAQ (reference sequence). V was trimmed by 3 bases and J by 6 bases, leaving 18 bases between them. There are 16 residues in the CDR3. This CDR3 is CASSFSQGEAGNEQFF. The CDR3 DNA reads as TGTGCCAGCAGCTTCTCCCAGGGTGAAGCGGGCAATGAGCAGTTCTTC. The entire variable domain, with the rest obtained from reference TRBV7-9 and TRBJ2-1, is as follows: DTGVSQNPRHKITKRGQNVTFRCDPISEHNRLYWYRQTLGQGPEFLTYFQNEAQLEKSRLLSDRFSAERPKGSFSTLEIQRTEQGDSAMYLCASSFSQGEAGNEQFFGPGTRLTVL.

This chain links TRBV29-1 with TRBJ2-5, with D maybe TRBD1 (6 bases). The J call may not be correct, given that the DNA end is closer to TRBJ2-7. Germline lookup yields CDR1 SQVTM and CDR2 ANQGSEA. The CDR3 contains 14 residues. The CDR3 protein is CSVEDRGRGHEQYF. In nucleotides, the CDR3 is TGCAGCGTTGAAGATCGGGGCAGGGGCCACGAGCAGTACTTC.

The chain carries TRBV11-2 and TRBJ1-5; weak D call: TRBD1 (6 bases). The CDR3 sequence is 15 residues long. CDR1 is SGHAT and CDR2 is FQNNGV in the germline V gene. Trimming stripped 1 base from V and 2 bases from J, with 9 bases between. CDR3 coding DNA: TGTGCCAGCAGCTTAGGACAGGAGGGCAATCAGCCCCAGCATTTT. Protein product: CASSLGQEGNQPQHF. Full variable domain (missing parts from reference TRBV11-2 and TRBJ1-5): EAGVAQSPRYKIIEKRQSVAFWCNPISGHATLYWYQQILGQGPKLLIQFQNNGVVDDSQLPKDRFSAERLKGVDSTLKIQPAKLEDSAVYLCASSLGQEGNQPQHFGDGTRLSIL.

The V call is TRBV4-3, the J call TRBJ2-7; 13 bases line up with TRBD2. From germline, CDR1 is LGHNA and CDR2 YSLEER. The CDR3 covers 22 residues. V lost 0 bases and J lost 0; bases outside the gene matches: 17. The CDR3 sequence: CASSQDSWRTGTSGILSYEQYF. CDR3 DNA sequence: TGCGCCAGCAGCCAAGATAGTTGGAGGACCGGGACTAGCGGGATCCTCTCCTACGAGCAGTACTTC.

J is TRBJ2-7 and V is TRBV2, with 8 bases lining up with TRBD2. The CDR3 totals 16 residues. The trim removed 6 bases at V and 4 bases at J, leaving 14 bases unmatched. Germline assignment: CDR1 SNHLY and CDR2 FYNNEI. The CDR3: CASRGVGGGNSYEQYF. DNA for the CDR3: TGTGCCAGCAGAGGCGTCGGGGGGGGCAACTCTTACGAGCAGTACTTC. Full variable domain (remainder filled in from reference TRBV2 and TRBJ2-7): EPEVTQTPSHQVTQMGQEVILRCVPISNHLYFYWYRQILGQKVEFLVSFYNNEISEKSEIFDDQFSVERPDGSNFTLKIRSTKLEDSAMYFCASRGVGGGNSYEQYFGPGTRLTVT.

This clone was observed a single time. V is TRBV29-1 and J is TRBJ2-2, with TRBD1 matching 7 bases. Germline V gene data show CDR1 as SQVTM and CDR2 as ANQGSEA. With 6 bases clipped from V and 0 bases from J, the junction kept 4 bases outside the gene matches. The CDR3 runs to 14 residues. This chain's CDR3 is CSVSGTANTGELFF. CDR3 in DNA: TGCAGCGTATCCGGGACAGCGAACACCGGGGAGCTGTTTTTT.

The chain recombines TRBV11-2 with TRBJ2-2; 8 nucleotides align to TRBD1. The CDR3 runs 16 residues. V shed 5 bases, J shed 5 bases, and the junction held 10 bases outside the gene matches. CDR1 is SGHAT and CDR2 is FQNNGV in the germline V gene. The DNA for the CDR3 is TGTGCCAGCAGCCAGCCGCGACAGGGGAGGACCGGGGAGCTGTTTTTT. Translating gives CASSQPRQGRTGELFF.

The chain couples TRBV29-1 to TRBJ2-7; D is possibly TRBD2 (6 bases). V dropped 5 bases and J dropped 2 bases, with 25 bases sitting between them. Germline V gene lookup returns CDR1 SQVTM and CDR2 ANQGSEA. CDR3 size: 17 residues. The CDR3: CSVWGLGDGSITYEQYF. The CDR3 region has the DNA TGCAGCGTTTGGGGACTTGGAGACGGGAGTATCACCTACGAGCAGTACTTC.

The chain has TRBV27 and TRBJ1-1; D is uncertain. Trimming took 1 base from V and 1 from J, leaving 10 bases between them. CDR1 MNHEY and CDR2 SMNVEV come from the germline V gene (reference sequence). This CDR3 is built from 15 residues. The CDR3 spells CASSLFPGSNTEAFF. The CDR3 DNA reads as TGTGCCAGCAGTTTATTCCCAGGTTCGAACACTGAAGCTTTCTTT.

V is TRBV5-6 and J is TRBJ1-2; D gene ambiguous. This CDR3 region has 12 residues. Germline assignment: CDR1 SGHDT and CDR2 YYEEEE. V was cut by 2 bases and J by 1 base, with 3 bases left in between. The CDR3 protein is CASSLYNYGYTF. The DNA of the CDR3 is TGTGCCAGCAGCTTATATAACTATGGCTACACCTTC. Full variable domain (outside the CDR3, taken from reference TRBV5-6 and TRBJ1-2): DAGVTQSPTHLIKTRGQQVTLRCSPKSGHDTVSWYQQALGQGPQFIFQYYEEEERQRGNFPDRFSGHQFPNYSSELNVNALLLGDSALYLCASSLYNYGYTFGSGTRLTVV.

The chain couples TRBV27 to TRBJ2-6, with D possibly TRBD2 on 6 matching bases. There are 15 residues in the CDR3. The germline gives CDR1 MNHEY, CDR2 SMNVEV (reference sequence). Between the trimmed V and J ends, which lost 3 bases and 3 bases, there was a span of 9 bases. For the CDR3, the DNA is TGTGCCAGCAGTTTGGAGGGCTATGGGGCCAACGTCCTGACTTTC. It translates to CASSLEGYGANVLTF. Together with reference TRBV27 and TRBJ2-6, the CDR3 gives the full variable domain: EAQVTQNPRYLITVTGKKLTVTCSQNMNHEYMSWYRQDPGLGLRQIYYSMNVEVTDKGDVPEGYKVSRKEKRNFPLILESPSPNQTSLYFCASSLEGYGANVLTFGAGSRLTVL.

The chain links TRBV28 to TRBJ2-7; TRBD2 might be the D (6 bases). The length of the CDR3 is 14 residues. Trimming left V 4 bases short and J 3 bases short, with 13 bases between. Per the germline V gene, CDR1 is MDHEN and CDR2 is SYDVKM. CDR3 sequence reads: CASSSQTSVYEQYF. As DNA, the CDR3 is TGTGCCAGCAGTTCGCAGACTAGTGTCTACGAGCAGTACTTC.

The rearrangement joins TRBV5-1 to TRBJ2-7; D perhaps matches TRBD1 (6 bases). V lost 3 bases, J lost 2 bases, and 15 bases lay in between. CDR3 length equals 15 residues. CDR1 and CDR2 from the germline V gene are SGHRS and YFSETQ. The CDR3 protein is CASSYGTPATYEQYF. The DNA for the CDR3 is TGCGCCAGCAGCTACGGGACACCGGCCACCTACGAGCAGTACTTC.

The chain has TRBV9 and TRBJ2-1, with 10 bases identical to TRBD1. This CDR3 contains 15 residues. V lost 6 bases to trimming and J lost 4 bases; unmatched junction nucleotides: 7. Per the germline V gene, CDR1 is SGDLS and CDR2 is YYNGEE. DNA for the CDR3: TGTGCCAGCACCGTCGGGACAGGGGCGTACAATGAGCAGTTCTTC. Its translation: CASTVGTGAYNEQFF. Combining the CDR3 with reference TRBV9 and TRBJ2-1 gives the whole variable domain DSGVTQTPKHLITATGQRVTLRCSPRSGDLSVYWYQQSLDQGLQFLIQYYNGEERAKGNILERFSAQQFPDLHSELNLSSLELGDSALYFCASTVGTGAYNEQFFGPGTRLTVL.

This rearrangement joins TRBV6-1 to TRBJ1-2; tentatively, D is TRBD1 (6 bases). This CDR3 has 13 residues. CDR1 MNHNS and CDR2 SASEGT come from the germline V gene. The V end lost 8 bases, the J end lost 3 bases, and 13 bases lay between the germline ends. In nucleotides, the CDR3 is TGTGCCAGCGGATACAGGGACCACTATGGCTACACCTTC. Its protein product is CASGYRDHYGYTF.

The CDR3 region has the DNA TGTGCCAGCAGCCCACAGATTTGGAATGAGCAGTTCTTC. This sequence encodes CASSPQIWNEQFF. The chain has TRBV7-8 and TRBJ2-1; D gene unclear. This CDR3 is 13 amino acids long. V lost 5 bases and J lost 7, with 12 bases in between. Germline assignment: CDR1 SGHVS and CDR2 FQNEAQ.

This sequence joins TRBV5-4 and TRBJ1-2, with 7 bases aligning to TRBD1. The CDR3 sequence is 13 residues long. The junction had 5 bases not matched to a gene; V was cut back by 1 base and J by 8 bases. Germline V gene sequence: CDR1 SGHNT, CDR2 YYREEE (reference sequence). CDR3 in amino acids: CASSLTQGGGYTF. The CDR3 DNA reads TGTGCCAGCAGCTTGACCCAGGGGGGCGGCTACACCTTC. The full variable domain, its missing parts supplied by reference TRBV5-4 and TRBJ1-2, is ETGVTQSPTHLIKTRGQQVTLRCSSQSGHNTVSWYQQALGQGPQFIFQYYREEENGRGNFPPRFSGLQFPNYSSELNVNALELDDSALYLCASSLTQGGGYTFGSGTRLTVV.

The CDR3 nucleotides read TGTGCCAGCAGTTACTCGGTCTGGAGCCCCTACGAGCAGTACTTC. It specifies CASSYSVWSPYEQYF. The chain uses TRBV6-6 and TRBJ2-7; D ambiguous. CDR1 and CDR2 (germline): MNHNY, SVGAGI (reference sequence). CDR3 length equals 15 residues. Trimming pared 0 bases from V and 2 bases from J, leaving 11 bases between.

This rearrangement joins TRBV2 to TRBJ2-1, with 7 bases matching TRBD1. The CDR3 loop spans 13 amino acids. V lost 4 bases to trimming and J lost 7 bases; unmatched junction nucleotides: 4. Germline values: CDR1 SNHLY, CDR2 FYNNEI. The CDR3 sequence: CASSAGQQNEQFF. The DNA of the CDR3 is TGTGCCAGCAGTGCGGGACAGCAGAATGAGCAGTTCTTC.

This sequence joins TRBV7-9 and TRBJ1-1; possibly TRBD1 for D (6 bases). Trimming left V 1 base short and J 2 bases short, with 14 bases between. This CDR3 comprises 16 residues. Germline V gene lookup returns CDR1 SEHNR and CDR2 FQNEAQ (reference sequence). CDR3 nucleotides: TGTGCCAGCAGCTTAGAACGCCGGGGGCGTAACACTGAAGCTTTCTTT. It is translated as CASSLERRGRNTEAFF.

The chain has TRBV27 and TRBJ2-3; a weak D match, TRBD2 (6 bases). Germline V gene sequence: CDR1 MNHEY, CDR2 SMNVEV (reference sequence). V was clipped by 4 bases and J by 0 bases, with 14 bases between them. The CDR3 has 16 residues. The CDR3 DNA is TGTGCCAGCAGTTCCCCCCCAGGGACTAGCACAGATACGCAGTATTTT. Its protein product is CASSSPPGTSTDTQYF.

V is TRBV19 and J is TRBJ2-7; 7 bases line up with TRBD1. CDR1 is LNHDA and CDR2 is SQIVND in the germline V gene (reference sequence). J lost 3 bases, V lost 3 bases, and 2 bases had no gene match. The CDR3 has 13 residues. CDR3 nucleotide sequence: TGTGCCAGTAGTATGTACAGGGGCTACGAGCAGTACTTC. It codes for CASSMYRGYEQYF.

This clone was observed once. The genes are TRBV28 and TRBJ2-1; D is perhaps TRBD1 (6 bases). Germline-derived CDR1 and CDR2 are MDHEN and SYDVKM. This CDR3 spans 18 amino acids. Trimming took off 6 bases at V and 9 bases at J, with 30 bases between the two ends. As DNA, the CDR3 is TGTGCCAGCAGACCCTCAGCAGGCGACCCCCCGTGGGACATTGAGCAGTTCTTC. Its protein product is CASRPSAGDPPWDIEQFF.

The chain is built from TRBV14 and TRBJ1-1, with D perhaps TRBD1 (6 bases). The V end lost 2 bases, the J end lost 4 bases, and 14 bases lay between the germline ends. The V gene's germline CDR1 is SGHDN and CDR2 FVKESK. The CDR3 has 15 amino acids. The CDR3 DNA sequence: TGTGCCAGCAGCCAAACAGACAGGTGGGGCACTGAAGCTTTCTTT. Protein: CASSQTDRWGTEAFF.

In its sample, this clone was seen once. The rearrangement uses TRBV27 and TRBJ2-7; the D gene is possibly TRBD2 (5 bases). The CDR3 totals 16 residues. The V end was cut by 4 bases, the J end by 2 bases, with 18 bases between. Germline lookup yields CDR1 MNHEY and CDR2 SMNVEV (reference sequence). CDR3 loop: CASSSARSGSAYEQYF. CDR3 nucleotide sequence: TGTGCCAGCAGTTCCGCTCGCTCGGGGTCTGCCTACGAGCAGTACTTC.

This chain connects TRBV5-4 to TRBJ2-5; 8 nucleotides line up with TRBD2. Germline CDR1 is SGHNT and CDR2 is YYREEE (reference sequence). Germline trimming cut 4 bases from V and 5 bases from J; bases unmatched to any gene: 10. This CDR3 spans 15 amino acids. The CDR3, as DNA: TGTGCCAGCAGCCCCGGGGGGGCCCGACGGGAGACCCAGTACTTC. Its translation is CASSPGGARRETQYF.